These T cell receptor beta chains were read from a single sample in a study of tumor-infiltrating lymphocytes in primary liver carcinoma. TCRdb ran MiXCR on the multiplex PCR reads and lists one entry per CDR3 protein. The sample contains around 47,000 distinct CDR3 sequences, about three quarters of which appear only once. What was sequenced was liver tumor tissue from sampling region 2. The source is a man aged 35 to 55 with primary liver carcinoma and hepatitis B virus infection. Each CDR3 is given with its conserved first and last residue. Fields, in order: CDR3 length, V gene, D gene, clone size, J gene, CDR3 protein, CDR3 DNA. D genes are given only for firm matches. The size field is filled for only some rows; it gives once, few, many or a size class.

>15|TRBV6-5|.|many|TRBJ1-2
CASSEVGGQGSGYTF
TGTGCCAGCAGTGAAGTTGGGGGACAAGGTAGTGGCTACACCTTC
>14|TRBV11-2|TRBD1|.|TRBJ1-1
CASSPGQLNTEALF
TGTGCCAGCAGCCCGGGACAGTTGAACACTGAAGCCTTATTT
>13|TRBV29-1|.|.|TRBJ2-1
CSVGLLIGDEQFF
TGCAGCGTTGGACTGCTTATAGGGGATGAACAGTTCTTC
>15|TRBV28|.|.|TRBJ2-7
CTSRSPLGRVAEQYF
TGTACCAGCAGATCCCCCTTGGGACGGGTCGCCGAGCAGTACTTC
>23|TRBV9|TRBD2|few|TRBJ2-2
CASSASGTSGRHDTYLNTGELFF
TGTGCCAGCAGCGCATCCGGGACTAGCGGGAGGCACGATACTTACTTAAACACCGGGGAGCTGTTTTTT
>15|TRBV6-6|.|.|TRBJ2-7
CASSYPTLSSYEQYF
TGTGCCAGCAGTTATCCTACCCTGAGCTCCTACGAGCAGTACTTC
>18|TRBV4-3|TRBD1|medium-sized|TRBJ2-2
CASSQYHWTGGYTGELFF
TGCGCCAGCAGCCAATATCATTGGACAGGGGGGTACACCGGGGAGCTGTTTTTT
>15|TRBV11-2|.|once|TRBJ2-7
CVSSSGRLYEHEQYF
TGTGTCAGCAGCTCCGGACGGCTTTACGAGCACGAGCAGTACTTC
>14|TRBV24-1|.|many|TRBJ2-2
CATSRRENTGELFF
TGTGCCACCAGTCGGAGAGAGAACACCGGGGAGCTGTTTTTT
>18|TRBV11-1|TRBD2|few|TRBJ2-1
CASSLRSLAGGSSNEQFF
TGCGCCAGCAGCCTCAGGAGCCTAGCGGGAGGCTCCTCCAATGAGCAGTTCTTC
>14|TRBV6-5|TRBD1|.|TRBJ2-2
CASTPTGAAGELFF
TGCGCCAGCACTCCCACAGGGGCGGCCGGGGAGCTGTTTTTT
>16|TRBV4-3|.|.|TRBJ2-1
CASSQDRNGFHNEQSF
TGCGCCAGCAGCCAAGATAGGAACGGGTTTCACAATGAGCAGTCCTTC
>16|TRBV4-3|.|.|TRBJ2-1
CGSSLFPPPADNEQFF
TGCGGCAGCAGCCTATTCCCCCCCCCGGCGGACAATGAGCAATTCTTC
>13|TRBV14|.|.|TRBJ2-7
CASSQLDGYEQYF
TGTGCCAGCAGCCAGCTCGACGGTTACGAGCAGTACTTC